A selection of T cell receptor beta chains follows, all from one sample in a study of Ad26.COV2.S vaccination and SARS-CoV-2 variants. Repertoires were generated with immunoSEQ multiplex PCR, while TCRdb's copy carries only in-frame clones and drops some. The table lists 300,000 to 400,000 clones, around 88% of them singletons, with around 11% in the top ten. Sequenced here: peripheral blood, sampled in a trial of Ad26.COV2.S vaccine versus placebo. The receptors come from a person between 18 and 60 years old who received the Ad26.COV2.S COVID-19 vaccine or a placebo. Each CDR3 is given with its conserved first and last residue. Fields, in order: CDR3 DNA, CDR3 protein, clone size, D gene, V gene, J gene. A D gene is named only where the DNA matches it firmly. Clone size is shown for a subset of rows, as once, few, many or a class of expanded clone.

DNA: TGTGCCAGCAGTTTTGGAGCAAGGGATGAGCAGTTCTTC; CDR3: CASSFGARDEQFF; size: .; D: .; V: TRBV28; J: TRBJ2-1
DNA: TGTGCCAGCAGCCCCCGGACAGCAACTAATGAAAAACTGTTTTTT; CDR3: CASSPRTATNEKLFF; size: .; D: .; V: TRBV14; J: TRBJ1-4
DNA: TGTGCCAGCAGCTACCACCTGGGGGGCGGGAATCAGCCCCAGCATTTT; CDR3: CASSYHLGGGNQPQHF; size: once; D: .; V: TRBV28; J: TRBJ1-5
DNA: TGTGCCAGCAGTCTGTTTCCGGACAGCTCCTACGAGCAGTACTTC; CDR3: CASSLFPDSSYEQYF; size: .; D: .; V: TRBV27; J: TRBJ2-7
DNA: TGTGCCAGCAGCCCCCCTCACAGCGGGAGTGGTAGGTCTGGTGAGCAGTTCTTC; CDR3: CASSPPHSGSGRSGEQFF; size: .; D: TRBD2; V: TRBV9; J: TRBJ2-1
DNA: TGTGCCAGCAGTTACAAGCTGGTGGATACGCAGTATTTT; CDR3: CASSYKLVDTQYF; size: .; D: .; V: TRBV6-5; J: TRBJ2-3
DNA: TGTGCCAGCAGCTTAGCTGTTCAGGGCGAACAGCCCCAGCATTTT; CDR3: CASSLAVQGEQPQHF; size: .; D: .; V: TRBV7-2; J: TRBJ1-5
DNA: TGTGCCAGCAGCTTAGCGGGACAGGGTCCCTACGAGCAGTACTTC; CDR3: CASSLAGQGPYEQYF; size: .; D: TRBD1; V: TRBV7-2; J: TRBJ2-7
DNA: TGCGCCAGCAGCCAGAAGACTCAGCGGGACAGCCAAGAGACCCAGTACTTC; CDR3: CASSQKTQRDSQETQYF; size: once; D: .; V: TRBV4-3; J: TRBJ2-5
DNA: TGTGCCAGCAGTTTAGCGGGGGGTAATGAGCAGTACTTC; CDR3: CASSLAGGNEQYF; size: .; D: .; V: TRBV12-3/TRBV12-4; J: TRBJ2-7
DNA: TGTGCCAGCAGCTTAATTGGTAGCAATCAGCCCCAGCATTTT; CDR3: CASSLIGSNQPQHF; size: once; D: .; V: TRBV7-2; J: TRBJ1-5
DNA: TGCGCCAGCATTGGACAGGGCGCGCGCGGTAGGAATGAGCAGTTCTTC; CDR3: CASIGQGARGRNEQFF; size: .; D: TRBD1; V: TRBV4-1; J: TRBJ2-1
DNA: TGCGCCAGCAGCGCCGCCCCGGGAATGAACACCGGGGAGCTGTTTTTT; CDR3: CASSAAPGMNTGELFF; size: .; D: .; V: TRBV5-1; J: TRBJ2-2
DNA: TGCAGCATACGACAGGGGGCGAATCGCGAGCAGTACTTC; CDR3: CSIRQGANREQYF; size: once; D: TRBD1; V: TRBV29-1; J: TRBJ2-7
DNA: TGTGCCAGTAGTATAGGTGGCAGCCATTCACCCCTCCACTTT; CDR3: CASSIGGSHSPLHF; size: .; D: .; V: TRBV19; J: TRBJ1-6
DNA: TGCGCCAGCAGCTTGGTGGGGGCGGACTACACAGATACGCAGTATTTT; CDR3: CASSLVGADYTDTQYF; size: .; D: .; V: TRBV5-1; J: TRBJ2-3
DNA: TGTGCCATCAGCAACCGACAAGACTACGAGCAGTACTTC; CDR3: CAISNRQDYEQYF; size: few; D: .; V: TRBV10-3; J: TRBJ2-7
DNA: TGTGCCAGTAGTACGGGACAGGGGTACGTCAATGAGCAGTTCTTC; CDR3: CASSTGQGYVNEQFF; size: .; D: TRBD1; V: TRBV19; J: TRBJ2-1
DNA: TGCGCCAGCAGCCAAGATACCGGGACCCCGAACACCGGGGAGCTGTTTTTT; CDR3: CASSQDTGTPNTGELFF; size: .; D: .; V: TRBV4-1; J: TRBJ2-2
DNA: TGTGCCAGCAGCTTTATTATGGTCGCCGAGCAGTTCTTC; CDR3: CASSFIMVAEQFF; size: .; D: .; V: TRBV11-2; J: TRBJ2-1
DNA: TGCGCCAGCAGCTTGGGGCAGGGAGGCGACGAGCAGTACTTC; CDR3: CASSLGQGGDEQYF; size: .; D: .; V: TRBV5-1; J: TRBJ2-7
DNA: TGTGCCAGCAGTTATACGACAACGAACACTGAAGCTTTCTTT; CDR3: CASSYTTTNTEAFF; size: .; D: .; V: TRBV6-2/TRBV6-3; J: TRBJ1-1
DNA: TGTGCCAGCTCACCTGGGACAGAAGAGACCCAGTACTTC; CDR3: CASSPGTEETQYF; size: .; D: TRBD1; V: TRBV18; J: TRBJ2-5
DNA: TGTGCCAGCAGCCCCCGGGGCAGGGTAAATGAAAAACTGTTTTTT; CDR3: CASSPRGRVNEKLFF; size: .; D: .; V: TRBV6-2/TRBV6-3; J: TRBJ1-4
DNA: TGTGCCAGCAGTCCCGGACTTACTAGCGGAAGGTCCTACGAGCAGTACTTC; CDR3: CASSPGLTSGRSYEQYF; size: .; D: TRBD2; V: TRBV6-6; J: TRBJ2-7
DNA: TGTGCCAGCAATCAAGCGGGGGCCTACACAGATACGCAGTATTTT; CDR3: CASNQAGAYTDTQYF; size: once; D: TRBD2; V: TRBV28; J: TRBJ2-3
DNA: TGTGCCAGCAGCCCCGGACAGCCTACTAGCACAGATACGCAGTATTTT; CDR3: CASSPGQPTSTDTQYF; size: few; D: .; V: TRBV7-9; J: TRBJ2-3
DNA: TGCGCCAGCAGCCAAGATCGTACAGGGGGCGTCTGGGGGGCCAACGTCCTGACTTTC; CDR3: CASSQDRTGGVWGANVLTF; size: .; D: TRBD1; V: TRBV4-1; J: TRBJ2-6
DNA: TGTGCCAGCAGCCCGCGTGGTTTGGGTGGCTACACCTTC; CDR3: CASSPRGLGGYTF; size: .; D: .; V: TRBV3-1/TRBV3-2; J: TRBJ1-2
DNA: TGTGCCAGCAGCTTGGGGGGACATGAAGGAGAGACCCAGTACTTC; CDR3: CASSLGGHEGETQYF; size: once; D: .; V: TRBV7-2; J: TRBJ2-5
DNA: TGTGCCAGCTCACCCGTCGGGGGAGAAAAACTGTTTTTT; CDR3: CASSPVGGEKLFF; size: once; D: .; V: TRBV18; J: TRBJ1-4
DNA: TGTGCCAGCAGTCAAGACAGGCATACGCAGTATTTT; CDR3: CASSQDRHTQYF; size: .; D: .; V: TRBV27; J: TRBJ2-3
DNA: TGTGCCAGCAGTGACACCGGGTATGGCTACACCTTC; CDR3: CASSDTGYGYTF; size: .; D: .; V: TRBV25-1; J: TRBJ1-2
DNA: TGTGCCCGGGATCATATCCATAACGAGCAGTACTTC; CDR3: CARDHIHNEQYF; size: .; D: .; V: TRBV30; J: TRBJ2-7
DNA: TGTGCCTGGAGGGCCTCCGGGACTGGAATTTACAATGAGCAGTTCTTC; CDR3: CAWRASGTGIYNEQFF; size: .; D: .; V: TRBV30; J: TRBJ2-1
DNA: TGTGCCAGCAGCCGAGGGGCGGGGGAGACCCAGTACTTC; CDR3: CASSRGAGETQYF; size: .; D: .; V: TRBV7-8; J: TRBJ2-5
DNA: TGTGCCAGCAGCATAATGGGCTACGAGCAGTACTTC; CDR3: CASSIMGYEQYF; size: few; D: .; V: TRBV11-2; J: TRBJ2-7
DNA: TGTGCCTGGAGTTTAACCGGGGAGCTGTTTTTT; CDR3: CAWSLTGELFF; size: once; D: .; V: TRBV30; J: TRBJ2-2
DNA: TGTGCCAGCAGTTATGCCTACGAGCAGTACTTC; CDR3: CASSYAYEQYF; size: .; D: .; V: TRBV28; J: TRBJ2-7
DNA: TGTGCCAGCAAAAGCGGGAGGGTCGTCACAGATACGCAGTATTTT; CDR3: CASKSGRVVTDTQYF; size: .; D: TRBD2; V: TRBV27; J: TRBJ2-3